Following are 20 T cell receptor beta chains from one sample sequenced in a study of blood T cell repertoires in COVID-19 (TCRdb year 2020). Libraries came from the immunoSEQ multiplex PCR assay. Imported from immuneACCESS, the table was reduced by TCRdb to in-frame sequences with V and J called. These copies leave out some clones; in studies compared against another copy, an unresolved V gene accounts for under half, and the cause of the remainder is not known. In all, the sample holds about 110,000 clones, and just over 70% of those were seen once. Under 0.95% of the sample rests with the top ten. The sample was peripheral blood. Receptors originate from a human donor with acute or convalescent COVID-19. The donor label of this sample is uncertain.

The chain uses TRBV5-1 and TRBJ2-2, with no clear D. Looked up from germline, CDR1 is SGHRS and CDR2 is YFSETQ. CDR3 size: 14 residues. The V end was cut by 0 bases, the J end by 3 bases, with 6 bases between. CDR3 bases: TGCGCCAGCAGCTTGGCGTCCTACACCGGGGAGCTGTTTTTT. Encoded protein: CASSLASYTGELFF.

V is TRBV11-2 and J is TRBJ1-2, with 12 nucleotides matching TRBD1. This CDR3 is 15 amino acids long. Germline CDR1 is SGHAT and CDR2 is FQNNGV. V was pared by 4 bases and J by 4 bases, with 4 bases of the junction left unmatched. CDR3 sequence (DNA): TGTGCCAGCAGCTATGGGACAGGGGGCGGCTATGGCTACACCTTC. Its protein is CASSYGTGGGYGYTF.

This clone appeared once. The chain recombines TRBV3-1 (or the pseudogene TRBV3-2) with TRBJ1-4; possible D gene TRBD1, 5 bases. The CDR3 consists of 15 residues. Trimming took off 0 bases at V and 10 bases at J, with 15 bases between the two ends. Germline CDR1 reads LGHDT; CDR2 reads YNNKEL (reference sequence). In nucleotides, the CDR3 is TGTGCCAGCAGCCAAGACGTGGGCAGGGTTGGAAAACTGTTTTTT. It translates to CASSQDVGRVGKLFF.

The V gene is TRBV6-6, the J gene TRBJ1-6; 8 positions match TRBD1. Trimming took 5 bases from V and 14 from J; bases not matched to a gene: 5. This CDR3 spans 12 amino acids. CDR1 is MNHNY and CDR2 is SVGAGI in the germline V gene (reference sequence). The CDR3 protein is CASSVDRGALHF. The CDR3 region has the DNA TGTGCCAGCAGTGTCGACAGGGGAGCCCTCCACTTT.

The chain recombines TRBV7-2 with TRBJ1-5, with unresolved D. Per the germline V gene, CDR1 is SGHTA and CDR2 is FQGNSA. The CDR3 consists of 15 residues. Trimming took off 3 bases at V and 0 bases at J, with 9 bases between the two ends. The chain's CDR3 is CASSFSSYSNQPQHF. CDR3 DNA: TGTGCCAGCAGCTTTAGCTCCTATAGCAATCAGCCCCAGCATTTT.

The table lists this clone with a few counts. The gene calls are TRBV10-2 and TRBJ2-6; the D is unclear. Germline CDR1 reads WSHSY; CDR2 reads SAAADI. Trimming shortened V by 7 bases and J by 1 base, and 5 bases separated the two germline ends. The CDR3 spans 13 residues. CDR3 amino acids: CASKESGANVLTF. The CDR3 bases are TGCGCCAGCAAAGAGTCTGGGGCCAACGTCCTGACTTTC.

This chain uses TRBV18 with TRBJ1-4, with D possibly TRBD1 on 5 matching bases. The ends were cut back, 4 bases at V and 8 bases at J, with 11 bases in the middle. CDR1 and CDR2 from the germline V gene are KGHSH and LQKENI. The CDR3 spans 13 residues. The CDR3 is CASSRQGWEKLFF. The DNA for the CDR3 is TGTGCCAGCTCACGTCAGGGTTGGGAAAAACTGTTTTTT.

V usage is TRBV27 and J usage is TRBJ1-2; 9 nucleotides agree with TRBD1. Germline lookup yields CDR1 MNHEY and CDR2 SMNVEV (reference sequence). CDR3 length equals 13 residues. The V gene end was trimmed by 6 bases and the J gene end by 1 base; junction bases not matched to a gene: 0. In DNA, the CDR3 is TGTGCCAGCAGGGGACAGGGTAACTATGGCTACACCTTC. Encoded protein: CASRGQGNYGYTF.

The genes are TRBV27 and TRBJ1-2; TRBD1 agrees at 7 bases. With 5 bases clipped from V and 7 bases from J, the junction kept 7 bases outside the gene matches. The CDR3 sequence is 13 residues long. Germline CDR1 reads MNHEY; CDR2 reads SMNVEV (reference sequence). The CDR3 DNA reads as TGTGCCAGCAGTCCATCTCAGGGGGTTGGCTACACCTTC. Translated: CASSPSQGVGYTF.

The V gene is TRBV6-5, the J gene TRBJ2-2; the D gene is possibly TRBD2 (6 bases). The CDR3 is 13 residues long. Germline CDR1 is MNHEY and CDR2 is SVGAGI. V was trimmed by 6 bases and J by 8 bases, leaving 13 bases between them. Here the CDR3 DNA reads TGTGCCAGCAGAAACCAGGCGGGGGGGGAGCTGTTTTTT. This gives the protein CASRNQAGGELFF.

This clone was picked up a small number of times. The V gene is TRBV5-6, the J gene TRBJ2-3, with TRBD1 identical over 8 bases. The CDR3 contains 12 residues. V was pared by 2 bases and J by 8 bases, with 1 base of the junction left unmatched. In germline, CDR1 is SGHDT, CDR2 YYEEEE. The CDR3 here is CASSLQGGTQYF. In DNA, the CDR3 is TGTGCCAGCAGCTTACAGGGGGGTACGCAGTATTTT. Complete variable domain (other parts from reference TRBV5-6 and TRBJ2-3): DAGVTQSPTHLIKTRGQQVTLRCSPKSGHDTVSWYQQALGQGPQFIFQYYEEEERQRGNFPDRFSGHQFPNYSSELNVNALLLGDSALYLCASSLQGGTQYFGPGTRLTVL.

CDR3 protein: CASSDRGPSYTF. The CDR3 coding sequence is TGTGCCAGCAGTGACAGGGGTCCTAGCTACACCTTC. The rearrangement joins TRBV28 to TRBJ1-2; 8 nucleotides line up with TRBD1. This CDR3 is built from 12 residues. From germline, CDR1 is MDHEN and CDR2 SYDVKM. Trimming removed 5 bases from V and 9 bases from J; junction bases left unmatched: 5.

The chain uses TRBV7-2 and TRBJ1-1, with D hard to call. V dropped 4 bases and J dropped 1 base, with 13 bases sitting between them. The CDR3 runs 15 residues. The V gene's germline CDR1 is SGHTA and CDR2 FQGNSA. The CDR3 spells CASSSDNHKNTEAFF. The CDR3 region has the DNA TGTGCCAGCAGCTCAGATAATCACAAGAACACTGAAGCTTTCTTT.

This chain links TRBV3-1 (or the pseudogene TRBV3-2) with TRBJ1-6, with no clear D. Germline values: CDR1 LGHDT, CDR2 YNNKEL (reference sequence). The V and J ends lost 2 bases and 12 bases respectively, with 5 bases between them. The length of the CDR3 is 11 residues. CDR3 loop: CASSQRGPLHF. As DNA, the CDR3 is TGTGCCAGCAGCCAACGGGGACCCCTCCACTTT.

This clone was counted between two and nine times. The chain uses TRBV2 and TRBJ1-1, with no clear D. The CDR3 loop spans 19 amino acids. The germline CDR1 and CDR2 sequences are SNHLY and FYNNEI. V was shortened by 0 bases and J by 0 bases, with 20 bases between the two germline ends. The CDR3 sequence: CASSEATVGLRGMNTEAFF. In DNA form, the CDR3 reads TGTGCCAGCAGTGAAGCCACCGTAGGTTTGAGAGGTATGAACACTGAAGCTTTCTTT.

Written as DNA, the CDR3 is TGTGCCAGTAGTATCACCTCTCCGGGGGGGCGAGAGACCCAGTACTTC. Translated, it gives CASSITSPGGRETQYF. V is TRBV19 and J is TRBJ2-5; TRBD2 agrees at 8 bases. Germline CDR1 and CDR2: LNHDA and SQIVND (reference sequence). The CDR3 extends over 16 amino acids. With 3 bases clipped from V and 4 bases from J, the junction kept 10 bases outside the gene matches.

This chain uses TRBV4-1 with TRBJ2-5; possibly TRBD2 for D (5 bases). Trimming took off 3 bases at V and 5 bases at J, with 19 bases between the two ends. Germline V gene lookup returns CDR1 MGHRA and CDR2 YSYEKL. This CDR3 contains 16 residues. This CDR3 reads CASSHPAARGWETQYF. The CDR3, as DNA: TGCGCCAGCAGCCACCCGGCGGCCAGAGGGTGGGAGACCCAGTACTTC.

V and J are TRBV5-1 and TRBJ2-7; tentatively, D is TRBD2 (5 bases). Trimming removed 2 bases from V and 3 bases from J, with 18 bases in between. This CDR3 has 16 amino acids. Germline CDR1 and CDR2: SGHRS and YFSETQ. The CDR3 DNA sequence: TGCGCCAGCAGCTTTAATCGAGGGCACGGTGGCTACGAGCAGTACGTC. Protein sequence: CASSFNRGHGGYEQYV.

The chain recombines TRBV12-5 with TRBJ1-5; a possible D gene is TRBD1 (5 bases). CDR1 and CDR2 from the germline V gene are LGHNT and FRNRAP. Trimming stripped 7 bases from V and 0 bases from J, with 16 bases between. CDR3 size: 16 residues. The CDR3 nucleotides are TGTGCTAGTGCCGGGGGGGGTTCTTATAGCAATCAGCCCCAGCATTTT. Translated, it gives CASAGGGSYSNQPQHF.

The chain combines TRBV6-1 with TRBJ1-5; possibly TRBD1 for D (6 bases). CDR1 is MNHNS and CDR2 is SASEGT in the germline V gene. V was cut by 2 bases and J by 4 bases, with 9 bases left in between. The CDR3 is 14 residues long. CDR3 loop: CASSERGMNQPQHF. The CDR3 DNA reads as TGTGCCAGCAGTGAAAGGGGGATGAATCAGCCCCAGCATTTT.